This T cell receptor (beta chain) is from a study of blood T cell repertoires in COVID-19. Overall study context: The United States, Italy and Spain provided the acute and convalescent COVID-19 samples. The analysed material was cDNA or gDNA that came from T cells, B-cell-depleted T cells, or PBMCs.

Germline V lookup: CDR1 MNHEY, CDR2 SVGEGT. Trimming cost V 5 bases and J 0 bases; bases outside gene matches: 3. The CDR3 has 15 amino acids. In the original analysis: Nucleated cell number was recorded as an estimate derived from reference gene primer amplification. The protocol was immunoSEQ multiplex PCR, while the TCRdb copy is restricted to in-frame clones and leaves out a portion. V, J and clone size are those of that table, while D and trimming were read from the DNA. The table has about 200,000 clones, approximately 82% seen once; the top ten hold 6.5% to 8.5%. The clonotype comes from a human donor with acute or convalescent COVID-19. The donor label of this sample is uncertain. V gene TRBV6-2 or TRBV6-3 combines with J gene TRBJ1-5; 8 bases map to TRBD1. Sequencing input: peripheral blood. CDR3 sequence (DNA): TGTGCCAGCAGTCGACAGGGGATTAGCAATCAGCCCCAGCATTTT. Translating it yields CASSRQGISNQPQHF.